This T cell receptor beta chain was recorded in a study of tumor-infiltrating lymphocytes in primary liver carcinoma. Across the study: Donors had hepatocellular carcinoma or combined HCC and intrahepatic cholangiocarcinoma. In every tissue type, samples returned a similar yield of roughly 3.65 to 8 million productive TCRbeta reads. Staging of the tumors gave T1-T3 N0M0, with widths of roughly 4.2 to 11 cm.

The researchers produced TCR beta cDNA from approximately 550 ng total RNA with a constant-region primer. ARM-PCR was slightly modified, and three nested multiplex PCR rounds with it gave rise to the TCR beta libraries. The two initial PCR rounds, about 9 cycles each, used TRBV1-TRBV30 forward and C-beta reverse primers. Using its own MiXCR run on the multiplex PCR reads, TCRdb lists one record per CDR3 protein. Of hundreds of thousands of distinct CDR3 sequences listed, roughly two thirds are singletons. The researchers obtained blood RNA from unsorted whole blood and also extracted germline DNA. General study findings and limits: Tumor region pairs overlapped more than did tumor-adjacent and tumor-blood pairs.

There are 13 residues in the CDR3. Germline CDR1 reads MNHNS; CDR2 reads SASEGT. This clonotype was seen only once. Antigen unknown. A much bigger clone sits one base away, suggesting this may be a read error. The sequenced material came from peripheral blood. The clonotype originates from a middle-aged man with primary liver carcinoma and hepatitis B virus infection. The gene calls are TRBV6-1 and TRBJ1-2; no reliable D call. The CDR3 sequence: CASREPPNYGYTF. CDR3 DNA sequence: TGTGCCAGCCGTGAACCCCCGAACTATGGCTACACCTTC.